The clone carrying this T cell receptor (beta chain) was seen a few times. As yet, its antigen is unknown. This entry is derived from a study of regulatory T cells in long-lasting Graves disease. To make TCR beta libraries, researchers used iRepertoire HTBI primers and Arm-PCR of CDR3 regions. TCRdb recomputed calls from the multiplex PCR reads with MiXCR, one row per CDR3 protein. The sample contains 400,000 to 550,000 distinct CDR3 sequences, about a sixth of which appear only once. Specified time point: newly diagnosed GD, antithyroid drugs for less than 3 months. With RNA extracted from PBMCs as input, the TCR library was made. Broader study findings: Persistent Graves' cases showed lower TCR diversity than newly diagnosed cases.

Germline CDR1 is SQVTM and CDR2 is ANQGSEA. J gave up 5 bases and V 7 bases, and 11 bases lay outside the gene matches. The CDR3 runs to 15 residues. The data were also submitted as part of a second study, on T cells in Graves' hyperthyroidism and ophthalmopathy.

V is TRBV29-1 and J is TRBJ2-1, with 10 positions matching TRBD2. This sequence was found in a woman in her late teens or twenties with Graves disease. The sample consisted of peripheral blood mononuclear cells (PBMCs), taken at new diagnosis, from a patient treated with antithyroid drugs. The CDR3 loop reads CSGSPLAGVHNEQFF. The CDR3 nucleotides read TGCAGCGGGTCCCCGCTAGCGGGAGTCCACAATGAGCAGTTCTTC.